Below, 15 T cell receptor beta chains from the same sample are listed, as sequenced in a study of T cell responses to AZD1222 COVID-19 vaccine. Profiled with immunoSEQ multiplex PCR; TCRdb holds only in-frame clones, not every one. The table has about 120,000 clones, 80% to 90% seen once. Sequenced material: peripheral blood, taken on day 0 of AZD1222 vaccination. The receptors originated from an adult in good health.

The CDR3 sequence is CASRGRGLSETQYF. The CDR3 DNA sequence: TGTGCCAGCAGGGGCAGGGGGCTCTCAGAGACCCAGTACTTC. The J gene is TRBJ2-5, the V gene TRBV6-5; 8 nucleotides agree with TRBD1. From germline, CDR1 is MNHEY and CDR2 SVGAGI. V lost 6 bases to trimming and J lost 4 bases; unmatched junction nucleotides: 7. CDR3 length: 14 residues.

The V gene is TRBV10-3, the J gene TRBJ2-1, with 7 bases lining up with TRBD1. The germline gives CDR1 ENHRY, CDR2 SYGVKD. This CDR3 region has 13 residues. The ends lost 9 bases at V and 3 bases at J; junction bases unmatched: 5. The CDR3 region has the DNA TGTGCCATAACCGGGACAGTCTACAATGAGCAGTTCTTC. It specifies CAITGTVYNEQFF.

V gene TRBV4-1 combines with J gene TRBJ2-5; 11 bases align to TRBD2. CDR1 MGHRA and CDR2 YSYEKL come from the germline V gene. This CDR3 has 17 residues. J gave up 2 bases and V 1 base, and 6 bases lay outside the gene matches. This CDR3 reads CASSQAPGLAVQETQYF. CDR3 sequence (DNA): TGCGCCAGCAGCCAAGCGCCGGGACTAGCGGTACAAGAGACCCAGTACTTC.

A single count supports this clone. This sequence joins TRBV27 and TRBJ1-1; tentative D call: TRBD1 (5 bases). Trimming stripped 7 bases from V and 10 bases from J, with 22 bases between. Looked up from germline, CDR1 is MNHEY and CDR2 is SMNVEV (reference sequence). The CDR3 consists of 14 residues. The chain's CDR3 is CASTLSRGVGAAFF. CDR3 DNA: TGTGCCAGCACCTTATCGCGGGGGGTGGGCGCAGCTTTCTTT.

The chain combines TRBV9 with TRBJ2-7, with D tentatively TRBD2 (6 bases). Germline CDR1 is SGDLS and CDR2 is YYNGEE. There are 14 residues in the CDR3. Trimming stripped 4 bases from V and 0 bases from J, with 11 bases between. The CDR3 nucleotides read TGTGCCAGCAGCTCCGCGGGGCACTCCTACGAGCAGTACTTC. Translating gives CASSSAGHSYEQYF.

The V gene is TRBV18, the J gene TRBJ2-7, with a weak D call TRBD2 (6 bases). The V and J ends lost 4 bases and 5 bases respectively, with 9 bases between them. Germline loops: CDR1 KGHSH, CDR2 LQKENI. CDR3 length: 12 amino acids. Written as DNA, the CDR3 is TGTGCCAGCTCACAGGCGGGGAACGAGCAGTACTTC. Translation: CASSQAGNEQYF.

The J gene is TRBJ1-1, the V gene TRBV20-1; no reliable D call. V lost 5 bases to trimming and J lost 2 bases, with 6 bases between them. The CDR3 sequence is 11 residues long. Germline V CDR1 and CDR2: DFQATT, SNEGSKA (reference sequence). The CDR3 sequence: CSALDNTEAFF. The CDR3, as DNA: TGCAGTGCTCTCGATAACACTGAAGCTTTCTTT.

The V and J genes are TRBV4-2 and TRBJ2-3; D may be TRBD2 (6 bases). Deletions cut 2 bases from V and 7 bases from J, with 16 bases between. Germline V gene sequence: CDR1 LGHNA, CDR2 YNFKEQ. The CDR3 consists of 15 residues. DNA of the CDR3: TGTGCCAGCAGCCAACGGGACTCCGGGCGGAATACGCAGTATTTT. Protein product: CASSQRDSGRNTQYF.

V usage is TRBV7-2 and J usage is TRBJ2-2, with 7 positions matching TRBD2. V lost 5 bases, J lost 1 base, and 7 bases stayed unmatched. The CDR3 contains 16 residues. Looked up from germline, CDR1 is SGHTA and CDR2 is FQGNSA. The CDR3 DNA is TGTGCCAGCAGCACCCCTAGCGGTCAGAACACCGGGGAGCTGTTTTTT. Translated: CASSTPSGQNTGELFF.

This clone was seen only once. The chain links TRBV6-1 to TRBJ1-6; no clear D gene. Per the germline V gene, CDR1 is MNHNS and CDR2 is SASEGT. The CDR3 is 15 residues long. V lost 2 bases and J 5 bases, leaving 10 bases between the germline ends. The CDR3 region has the DNA TGTGCCAGCAGTGAAAGGCGACTTAATAATTCACCCCTCCACTTT. This encodes CASSERRLNNSPLHF.

The chain couples TRBV9 to TRBJ1-1, with D possibly matching TRBD1 (5 bases). Germline lookup yields CDR1 SGDLS and CDR2 YYNGEE. Trimming removed 2 bases at V and 0 bases at J, with 26 bases between. The CDR3 consists of 20 residues. The CDR3 here is CASSVPLFRAGTFMNTEAFF. The CDR3 DNA reads TGTGCCAGCAGCGTCCCCCTATTTAGGGCAGGGACCTTCATGAACACTGAAGCTTTCTTT.

The rearrangement uses TRBV2 and TRBJ2-7; D unresolved. CDR3 length: 14 residues. V lost 6 bases, J lost 7 bases, and 19 bases lay in between. Looked up from germline, CDR1 is SNHLY and CDR2 is FYNNEI. Here the CDR3 reads CASSSGSNVGEQYF. Here the CDR3 DNA reads TGTGCCAGCAGCTCCGGGTCCAATGTGGGGGAGCAGTACTTC.

This clone was counted only a few times. Other nucleotide sequences in the sample specify the same CDR3. The chain carries TRBV5-4 and TRBJ1-1; TRBD1 matches at 8 bases. The CDR3 consists of 14 residues. The trim removed 4 bases at V and 5 bases at J, leaving 7 bases unmatched. Germline V gene sequence: CDR1 SGHNT, CDR2 YYREEE (reference sequence). The CDR3 region is CASSLDRGRTEAFF. CDR3 nucleotide sequence: TGTGCCAGCAGCCTTGACAGGGGTAGAACTGAAGCTTTCTTT.

This chain links TRBV7-9 with TRBJ2-7; D perhaps matches TRBD2 (6 bases). Trimming removed 3 bases at V and 3 bases at J, with 15 bases between. Germline V gene sequence: CDR1 SEHNR, CDR2 FQNEAQ (reference sequence). This CDR3 comprises 15 residues. The CDR3 region has the DNA TGTGCCAGCAGCTTGTCTGAGGACTACGACTACGAGCAGTACTTC. Amino acid sequence: CASSLSEDYDYEQYF.

This clone was picked up a small number of times. The chain recombines TRBV3-1 (or the pseudogene TRBV3-2) with TRBJ1-2; TRBD1 is a possible D gene (6 bases). Per the germline V gene, CDR1 is LGHDT and CDR2 is YNNKEL (reference sequence). This CDR3 is 15 amino acids long. V shed 5 bases and J shed 5 bases, with 18 bases lying between them. This CDR3 reads CASSEQGRDLYGYTF. The CDR3 bases are TGTGCCAGCAGCGAACAGGGTAGGGACCTATATGGCTACACCTTC.